The entry below describes one T cell receptor beta chain. The antigen this receptor binds is unknown. No base qualities exist here, and no much larger clone lies one base off it. The sample belongs to a study of response to subunit inactivated influenza vaccine (dated by TCRdb to 2016 to 2019). Study-level background: Deep quantitative profiling of the T cell receptor repertoire was used in the study to follow responses to a trivalent subunit inactivated influenza vaccine.

The library was generated by RT-PCR. The instrument was an Illumina HiSeq 2500. TCRdb reworked the public reads: Q25 trimming with fastp, MiXCR clone assembly, productive beta chains retained. Rows with a matching CDR3 protein are joined into one entry that keeps the most common DNA and genes. This sample holds some 850,000 distinct CDR3 sequences; approximately 17% were observed only once. Roughly a tenth of the sample belongs to the ten largest clones. Paper-wide results and their limitations: The authors proposed that each seasonal influenza vaccination may bring in only a limited number of new T cells.

The CDR3 has 16 amino acids, counting the end cysteine and phenylalanine. The read is trimmed to its CDR3 DNA, 48 bases read in frame from base 1. According to the germline V gene, CDR1 reads SGHTA and CDR2 reads FQGNSA. V has 6 bases trimmed and J has 9 bases trimmed; junction bases matching no gene number 12. This TCR came from a man aged 45-65 years who received an inactivated influenza vaccine. Donor details come from another sample of the same person, matched by shared clones. This sample comprised PBMCs from blood, obtained more than 4 days after vaccination. This receptor chain uses TRBV7-2 and TRBJ2-1, with TRBD1 identical over 12 junction bases. The DNA sequence is as follows: TGTGCCAGCAGTGATACCGGGACAGGGGGCAGGGGTGAGCAGTTCTTC. It codes for CASSDTGTGGRGEQFF.